This TCR beta chain is from a study of cytomegalovirus exposure and HLA in healthy donors. Of note for this clone: Its specificity is not known. The same CDR3 also results from other DNA sequences found in this sample.

TCRdb's table, derived via immunoSEQ multiplex PCR, lists solely in-frame clones and lacks some. Of around 220,000 clones in the sample, approximately 86% were seen once. Study-wide points: The study recorded fewer than 200 TCR beta chains that were cytomegalovirus-associated.

The CDR3 loop spans 13 amino acids. Deletions cut 6 bases from V and 1 base from J, with 9 bases between. Germline CDR1 reads KGHSH; CDR2 reads LQKENI. The origin of this receptor is a woman younger than 35 in good health and CMV-seronegative. The sequencing input was PBMCs. This chain uses TRBV18 with TRBJ1-1; D is unresolved. This chain's CDR3 is CASSPRGNTEAFF. The CDR3 nucleotides read TGTGCCAGCTCTCCCCGGGGGAACACTGAAGCTTTCTTT.